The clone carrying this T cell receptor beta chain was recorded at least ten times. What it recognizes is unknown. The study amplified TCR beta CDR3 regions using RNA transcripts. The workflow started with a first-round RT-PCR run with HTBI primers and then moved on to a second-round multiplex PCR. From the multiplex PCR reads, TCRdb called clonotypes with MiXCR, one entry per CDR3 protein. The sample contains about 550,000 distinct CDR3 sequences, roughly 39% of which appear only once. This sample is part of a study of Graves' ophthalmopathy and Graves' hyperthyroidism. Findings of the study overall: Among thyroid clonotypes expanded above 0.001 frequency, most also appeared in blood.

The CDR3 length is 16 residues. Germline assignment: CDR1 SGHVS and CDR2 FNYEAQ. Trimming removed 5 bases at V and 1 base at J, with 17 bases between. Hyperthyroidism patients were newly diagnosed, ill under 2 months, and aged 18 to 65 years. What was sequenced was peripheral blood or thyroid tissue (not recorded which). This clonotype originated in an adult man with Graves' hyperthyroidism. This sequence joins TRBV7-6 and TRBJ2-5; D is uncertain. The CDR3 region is CASSPRFRTTQETQYF. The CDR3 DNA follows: TGTGCCAGCAGCCCCCGGTTTAGGACCACCCAAGAGACCCAGTACTTC.